The 5 T cell receptor beta chains below come from one sample, sequenced in a study of blood T cells in healthy people across ages. Primed by a sample-barcoded 5' primer and a J-beta primer mix, a second PCR proceeded for about 6 to 12 cycles. One entry per CDR3 protein results from TCRdb running MiXCR on the 5' RACE reads. The sample consists of over 1,500,000 distinct CDR3 sequences, 49% of them appearing once. The sequencing sample was made of blood. The receptors here all came from a woman aged 40 to 50 in good health.

The CDR3 loop is CASSLQRGLSTDTQYF. DNA of the CDR3: TGTGCCAGCAGCTTGCAGCGGGGACTTAGCACAGATACGCAGTATTTT. This chain uses TRBV5-6 with TRBJ2-3; 7 positions agree with TRBD2. The V gene end was trimmed by 1 base and the J gene end by 0 bases; junction bases not matched to a gene: 5. The CDR3 spans 16 residues. Germline CDR1 reads SGHDT; CDR2 reads YYEEEE.

This chain links TRBV9 with TRBJ2-7; D might be TRBD2 (6 bases). The CDR3 is made up of 13 amino acids. Trimming stripped 4 bases from V and 5 bases from J, with 13 bases between. CDR1 and CDR2 (germline): SGDLS, YYNGEE. CDR3 sequence (DNA): TGTGCCAGCAGCCCGACTAGAGGAGACGAGCAGTACTTC. Residues: CASSPTRGDEQYF.

This clonotype was seen a handful of times. CDR3 in DNA: TGCGCCAGCAGCCCGGCCCTGACAGATACGCAGTATTTT. It encodes CASSPALTDTQYF. The chain combines TRBV5-1 with TRBJ2-3, with unresolved D. The V and J ends lost 4 bases and 3 bases respectively, with 9 bases between them. There are 13 residues in the CDR3. Germline-derived CDR1 and CDR2 are SGHRS and YFSETQ.

This clonotype was seen once. The chain recombines TRBV20-1 with TRBJ1-2; 8 nucleotides line up with TRBD1. The CDR3 loop spans 15 amino acids. V lost 0 bases to trimming and J lost 4 bases; unmatched junction nucleotides: 7. Germline V lookup: CDR1 DFQATT, CDR2 SNEGSKA (reference sequence). The CDR3 here is CSARDTAGGGYGYTF. CDR3 DNA sequence: TGCAGTGCTAGAGATACGGCAGGGGGCGGCTATGGCTACACCTTC.

This clonotype appeared a few times. The rearrangement uses TRBV4-1 and TRBJ2-4; D may be TRBD2 (6 bases). CDR1 and CDR2 from the germline V gene are MGHRA and YSYEKL. Trimming took off 0 bases at V and 7 bases at J, with 13 bases between the two ends. This CDR3 comprises 15 residues. The CDR3 nucleotides are TGCGCCAGCAGCCAAGAAGGAACGGGGGTTAACATTCAGTACTTC. Translation gives CASSQEGTGVNIQYF.